The clone carrying this T cell receptor beta chain was detected a few times. The data were obtained in a study of shared clonotypes between healthy human individuals. CDR1 is SGHTA and CDR2 is FQGNSA in the germline V gene. The V and J ends lost 5 bases and 3 bases respectively, with 7 bases between them. There are 12 residues in the CDR3. Sequencing was performed with immunoSEQ multiplex PCR; in TCRdb, only in-frame clones are kept and a portion is missing. The profile shows millions of clones, approximately 95% of them singletons. V usage is TRBV7-2 and J usage is TRBJ1-2; D gene ambiguous. This TCR was sampled from a man younger than 30 in good health. Some clones in this sample may be carry-over from other donors' samples. Sequencing input: naive CD4+ T cells from PBMCs. Subset indicated: CD45RA+ positively selected. The CDR3 nucleotides read TGTGCCAGCAGCCGGACCGACTATGGCTACACCTTC. Protein sequence: CASSRTDYGYTF.